The sequence of this T cell receptor (beta chain) was determined in a study of blood T cell repertoires in COVID-19. Using immunoSEQ multiplex PCR, the repertoire was profiled, and TCRdb retains in-frame clones only, with some absent. The repertoire holds approximately 170,000 clones, with about four fifths as singletons. This clone was seen once. V was clipped by 8 bases and J by 6 bases, with 16 bases between them. Germline loops: CDR1 ENHRY, CDR2 SYGVKD. The CDR3 extends over 13 amino acids. The chain links TRBV10-3 to TRBJ1-2; D is possibly TRBD1 (6 bases). The clonotype originates from a woman aged 50 to 65 in a cohort exposed to, infected with or recovered from COVID-19 (not recorded which). The sequenced sample was PBMCs or T cells enriched from blood (not recorded which). CDR3 DNA sequence: TGTGCCATCCGAAGATTGGGGGCGGATGGCTACACCTTC. This translates into CAIRRLGADGYTF.